This entry features one TCR beta chain sequence. Generated by immunoSEQ multiplex PCR, the TCRdb table keeps only in-frame clones and is missing some. The table includes about 4,000 clones, about four fifths detected once. This specimen comes from a study of immune evolution from preneoplasia to lung adenocarcinoma. The receptor's source is a person aged 55 to 79 with lung adenocarcinoma. Specimen: FFPE adjacent normal lung tissue.

The CDR3 protein is CASRSTYNEQFF. DNA of the CDR3: TGTGCCAGCAGGTCAACGTACAATGAGCAGTTCTTC. This chain links TRBV28 with TRBJ2-1; D call uncertain. The V and J ends lost 6 bases and 4 bases respectively, with 7 bases between them. Germline assignment: CDR1 MDHEN and CDR2 SYDVKM. CDR3 length: 12 residues.